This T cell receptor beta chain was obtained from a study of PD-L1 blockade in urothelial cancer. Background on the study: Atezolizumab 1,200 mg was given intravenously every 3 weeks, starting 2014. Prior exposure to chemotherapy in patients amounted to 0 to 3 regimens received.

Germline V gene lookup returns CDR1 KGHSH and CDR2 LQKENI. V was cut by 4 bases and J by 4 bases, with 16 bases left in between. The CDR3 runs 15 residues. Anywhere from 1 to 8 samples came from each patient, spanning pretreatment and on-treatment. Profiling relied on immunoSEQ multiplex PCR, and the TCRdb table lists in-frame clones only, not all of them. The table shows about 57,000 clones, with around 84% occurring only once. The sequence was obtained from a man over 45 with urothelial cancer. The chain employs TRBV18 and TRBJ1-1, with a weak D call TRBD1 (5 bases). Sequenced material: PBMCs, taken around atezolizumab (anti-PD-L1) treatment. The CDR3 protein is CASSHHPDGGTEAFF. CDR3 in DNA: TGTGCCAGCTCACACCACCCAGACGGGGGCACTGAAGCTTTCTTT.